The clone carrying this T cell receptor beta chain has ten or more counts. The V gene end was trimmed by 3 bases and the J gene end by 7 bases; junction bases not matched to a gene: 10. Germline CDR1 reads SNHLY; CDR2 reads FYNNEI. The CDR3 is 16 amino acids. The investigators amplified TCR beta CDR3 regions from RNA transcripts. RT-PCR in the first round (using the HTBI primer set) targeted the TCR CDR3. TCRdb reprocessed the multiplex PCR reads with MiXCR, giving one entry per CDR3 protein. Found here are hundreds of thousands of distinct CDR3 sequences, 15% to 20% of them singletons; the top ten hold roughly 3.5%. This specimen belongs to a study of T cells in Graves' hyperthyroidism and ophthalmopathy.

The sequenced material came from blood. The source is a woman aged 40 to 49 with Graves' ophthalmopathy. The chain joins TRBV2 to TRBJ1-5; 9 nucleotides line up with TRBD1. This CDR3 is CASSERGTGSGQPQHF. CDR3 nucleotides: TGTGCCAGCAGTGAGCGCGGGACAGGGAGCGGGCAGCCCCAGCATTTT.